The source of this T cell receptor (beta chain) is a study of T cells in Graves' hyperthyroidism and ophthalmopathy. Amplified TCR beta CDR3 regions came from RNA transcripts. HTBI primers were used for first-round RT-PCR of the TCR CDR3. TCRdb fed the multiplex PCR reads into MiXCR, producing one record per CDR3 protein. Of a few hundred thousand distinct CDR3 sequences in the sample, less than 20% were seen once. This clonotype has at least ten counts. This TCR was sampled from a woman between 50 and 59 years old with Graves' hyperthyroidism. Sequencing used blood.

CDR3 sequence reads: CASSIRREGNQPQHF. In nucleotides, the CDR3 is TGTGCCAGTAGTATTCGTAGGGAGGGCAATCAGCCCCAGCATTTT. The chain employs TRBV19 and TRBJ1-5; D is ambiguous. Trimming shortened V by 3 bases and J by 2 bases, and 11 bases separated the two germline ends. Per the germline V gene, CDR1 is LNHDA and CDR2 is SQIVND (reference sequence). The CDR3 loop spans 15 amino acids.